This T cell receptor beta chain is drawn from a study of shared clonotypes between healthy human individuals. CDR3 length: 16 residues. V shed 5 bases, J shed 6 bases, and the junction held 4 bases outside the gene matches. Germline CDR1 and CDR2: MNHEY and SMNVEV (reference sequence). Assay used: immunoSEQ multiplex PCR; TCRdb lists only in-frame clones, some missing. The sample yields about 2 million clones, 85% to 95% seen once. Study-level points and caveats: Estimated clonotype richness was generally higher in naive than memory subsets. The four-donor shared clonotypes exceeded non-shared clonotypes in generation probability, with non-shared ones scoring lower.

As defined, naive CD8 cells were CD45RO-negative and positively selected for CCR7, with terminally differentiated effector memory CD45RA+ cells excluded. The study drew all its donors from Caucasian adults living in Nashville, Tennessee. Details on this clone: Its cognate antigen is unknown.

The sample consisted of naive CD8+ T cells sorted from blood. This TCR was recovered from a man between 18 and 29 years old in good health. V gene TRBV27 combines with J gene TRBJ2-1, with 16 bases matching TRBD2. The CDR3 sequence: CASSSGTSGRGNEQFF. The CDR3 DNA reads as TGTGCCAGCAGTAGTGGGACTAGCGGGAGGGGCAATGAGCAGTTCTTC.